This T cell receptor beta chain was recorded in a study of T cells in Graves' hyperthyroidism and ophthalmopathy. The CDR3 consists of 14 residues. Germline CDR1 MDHEN, CDR2 SYDVKM. J was trimmed by 0 bases and V by 5 bases; bases with no gene match: 4. This clonotype was picked up many times. RNA transcripts gave rise to amplified TCR beta CDR3 regions. The HTBI primer set was used in a first-round RT-PCR of the TCR CDR3. TCRdb re-analysed the multiplex PCR reads in MiXCR, keeping a single row per CDR3 protein. The table records approximately 300,000 distinct CDR3 sequences, roughly a fifth of them present only once.

The material sequenced was blood. The sequence derives from a man aged 45-65 years with Graves' ophthalmopathy. V and J are TRBV28 and TRBJ2-7, with 7 positions matching TRBD1. As DNA, the CDR3 is TGTGCCAGCAGTAAACAGGGGCCCTCCTACGAGCAGTACTTC. Its translation: CASSKQGPSYEQYF.